This T cell receptor beta chain came from a study of cytomegalovirus exposure and HLA in healthy donors. Study-wide results and limits: Serostatus for CMV was the only available immune exposure information.

PCR primers comprised 60 Vbeta and 13 Jbeta primers. Measured with immunoSEQ multiplex PCR; TCRdb has only the in-frame clones, and not every one. This table has about 100,000 clones, 60% to 75% appearing once. In the case of this clone: What it binds is unknown.

V lost 4 bases and J lost 2; bases outside the gene matches: 5. The CDR3 is 15 amino acids. Germline V lookup: CDR1 SGHNT, CDR2 YYREEE (reference sequence). The TCR comes from a woman between 35 and 50 years old in good health and CMV-seronegative. Sequencing used PBMCs. This chain joins TRBV5-4 and TRBJ2-2; TRBD2 matches at 7 bases. The CDR3 region is CASSLTSRNTGELFF. In nucleotides, the CDR3 is TGTGCCAGCAGCCTGACTAGCAGAAACACCGGGGAGCTGTTTTTT.